This T cell receptor beta chain was sequenced during a study of vaccination and CD4 T cells after COVID-19. Study-wide results and caveats: For SARS-CoV-2-reactive clonotypes, the median went from roughly 21 to 40, a nonsignificant increase. A median around 90% of convalescent patients' SARS-CoV-2-reactive clones emerged only after vaccination.

The CDR3 has 13 residues. V was pared by 8 bases and J by 9 bases, with 11 bases of the junction left unmatched. Germline V CDR1 and CDR2: SQVTM, ANQGSEA. The treatment here: roughly 10-day PBMC culture with coronavirus spike peptide pools or control peptides (ViraFEST assay). The Oncomine TCR Beta short-read assay was applied to DNA of cultured CD4+ T cells. The authors extracted genomic DNA from cultured CD4+ T cells. Via MiXCR, TCRdb re-called the PCR reads, giving one row per CDR3 protein. The sample shows thousands of distinct CDR3 sequences, approximately 67% of them seen only once. Turning to this clonotype: Antigen: not known.

This TCR was recovered from a human donor who had recovered from COVID-19. The chain links TRBV29-1 to TRBJ1-2; 11 bases are shared with TRBD1. This sample comprised CD4+ T cells from blood, cultured in vitro, obtained before SARS-CoV-2 vaccination. The CDR3: CSTSRDRGMSYTF. Written as DNA, the CDR3 is TGCAGCACCTCCCGGGACAGGGGGATGAGCTACACCTTC.